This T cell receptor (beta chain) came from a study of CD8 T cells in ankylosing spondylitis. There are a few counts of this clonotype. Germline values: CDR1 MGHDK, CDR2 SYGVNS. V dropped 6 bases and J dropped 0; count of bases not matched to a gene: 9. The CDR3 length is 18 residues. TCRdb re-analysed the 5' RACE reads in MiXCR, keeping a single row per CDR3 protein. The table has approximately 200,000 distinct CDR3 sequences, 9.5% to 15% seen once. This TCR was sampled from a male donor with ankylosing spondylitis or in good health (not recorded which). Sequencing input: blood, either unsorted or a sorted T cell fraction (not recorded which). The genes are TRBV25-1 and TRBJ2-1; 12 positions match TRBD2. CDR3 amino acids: CASSGLAGMKSSYNEQFF. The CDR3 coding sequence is TGTGCCAGCAGCGGACTAGCGGGGATGAAAAGCTCCTACAATGAGCAGTTCTTC.